The 12 T cell receptor beta chains given below trace back to one sample, sequenced in a study of shared clonotypes between healthy human individuals. Profiled with immunoSEQ multiplex PCR; TCRdb holds only in-frame clones, not every one. Of millions of clones in the sample, around 90% are singletons; the top ten hold about 0.13%. What was sequenced was naive CD4+ T cells sorted from blood. Described subset: CD45RA+ positively selected. The receptors shown here come from a young man in good health.

This chain links TRBV7-9 with TRBJ2-7; no reliable D call. The CDR3 sequence is 11 residues long. Trimming left V 2 bases short and J 7 bases short, with 6 bases between. CDR1 SEHNR and CDR2 FQNEAQ come from the germline V gene (reference sequence). DNA of the CDR3: TGTGCCAGCAGCTTATATCGGGAGCAGTACTTC. Encoded protein: CASSLYREQYF.

The chain uses TRBV5-1 and TRBJ1-4; D is unclear. This CDR3 is 16 amino acids long. Trimming removed 3 bases at V and 0 bases at J, with 12 bases between. Germline CDR1 is SGHRS and CDR2 is YFSETQ. In nucleotides, the CDR3 is TGCGCCAGCAGCTCCTATCCCCAAACAACTAATGAAAAACTGTTTTTT. Translated: CASSSYPQTTNEKLFF.

This clone was recorded once. The CDR3 nucleotides read TGTGCAAGTCGCCTCAAAGGGAACCCCTCCAAAAACATTCAGTACTTC. Protein sequence: CASRLKGNPSKNIQYF. The chain is built from TRBV12-2 and TRBJ2-4. TRBV12-2 is a recognized pseudogene. The CDR3 consists of 16 residues.

The chain has TRBV27 and TRBJ2-1; 8 nucleotides line up with TRBD1. Germline CDR1 reads MNHEY; CDR2 reads SMNVEV (reference sequence). The J segment lost 7 bases and the V segment lost 0 bases, leaving 11 bases of the junction unmatched. The CDR3 length is 17 residues. CDR3 coding DNA: TGTGCCAGCAGTTTATCGCCGACAGGGGTTTATCGGAATGAGCAGTTCTTC. This encodes CASSLSPTGVYRNEQFF.

The chain joins TRBV6-6 to TRBJ1-4; the D gene is possibly TRBD1 (6 bases). The CDR3 is 14 amino acids. Germline V lookup: CDR1 MNHNY, CDR2 SVGAGI (reference sequence). V lost 5 bases and J 4 bases, leaving 11 bases between the germline ends. CDR3 protein: CASSQQGYNEKLFF. The CDR3 coding sequence is TGTGCCAGCAGTCAACAGGGATATAATGAAAAACTGTTTTTT.

The J gene is TRBJ2-1, the V gene TRBV6-5; TRBD2 matches at 10 bases. This CDR3 contains 15 residues. With 5 bases clipped from V and 4 bases from J, the junction kept 5 bases outside the gene matches. Germline assignment: CDR1 MNHEY and CDR2 SVGAGI. The CDR3 DNA reads as TGTGCCAGCAGTGTAATAGCGGGGGGATACAATGAGCAGTTCTTC. It codes for CASSVIAGGYNEQFF.

This clone was seen only a few times. The chain uses TRBV4-1 and TRBJ1-6; tentatively, D is TRBD1 (5 bases). Germline V gene sequence: CDR1 MGHRA, CDR2 YSYEKL. Trimming cost V 0 bases and J 10 bases, with 13 bases left between them. The CDR3 has 15 residues. CDR3 bases: TGCGCCAGCAGCCAAGATGGCCAGGGCAAGTCACCCCTCCACTTT. Its translation: CASSQDGQGKSPLHF.

This clone appeared once. CDR3: CASSSDGTYGYTF. In DNA form, the CDR3 reads TGTGCCAGCAGTTCGGACGGGACTTATGGCTACACCTTC. The chain recombines TRBV5-8 with TRBJ1-2, with D possibly being TRBD1 (5 bases). Germline V gene sequence: CDR1 SGHTS, CDR2 YDEGEE. V lost 5 bases, J lost 5 bases, and 13 bases lay in between. The CDR3 totals 13 residues.

In this sample, this clone turned up once. The chain is built from TRBV5-6 and TRBJ2-1; D may be TRBD2 (5 bases). V shed 2 bases and J shed 5 bases, with 17 bases lying between them. This CDR3 spans 16 amino acids. CDR1 is SGHDT and CDR2 is YYEEEE in the germline V gene. The CDR3: CASSLRAGGLHNEQFF. CDR3 nucleotide sequence: TGTGCCAGCAGCTTACGCGCAGGAGGACTTCACAATGAGCAGTTCTTC.

The J gene is TRBJ1-5, the V gene TRBV7-9, with TRBD1 identical over 8 bases. V was clipped by 1 base and J by 2 bases; unmatched bases: 7. Germline V CDR1 and CDR2: SEHNR, FQNEAQ (reference sequence). The CDR3 covers 17 residues. The chain's CDR3 is CASSLGGQGARNQPQHF. The DNA for the CDR3 is TGTGCCAGCAGCTTAGGGGGGCAGGGGGCACGCAATCAGCCCCAGCATTTT.

The V and J genes are TRBV2 and TRBJ1-1, with a possible D match to TRBD1 (5 bases). CDR3 length: 12 residues. The V gene lost 7 bases and the J gene lost 5 bases, with 11 bases spanning the gap. Germline V lookup: CDR1 SNHLY, CDR2 FYNNEI. CDR3 DNA sequence: TGTGCCAGCAAAGACAGTCGGACTGAAGCTTTCTTT. This gives the protein CASKDSRTEAFF.

The V call is TRBV6-6, the J call TRBJ1-6; a weak D match, TRBD1 (5 bases). The CDR3 is 16 residues long. V was shortened by 7 bases and J by 6 bases, with 19 bases between the two germline ends. Germline CDR1 is MNHNY and CDR2 is SVGAGI (reference sequence). CDR3 residues: CASNPTLGRGNSPLHF. DNA for the CDR3: TGTGCCAGCAACCCTACCTTGGGACGGGGTAATTCACCCCTCCACTTT.